Following are 6 T cell receptor beta chains from one sample sequenced in a study of cytomegalovirus exposure and HLA in healthy donors. The PCR ran on 60 Vbeta and 13 Jbeta primers. The table came from immunoSEQ multiplex PCR; TCRdb's copy has only in-frame clones and leaves some out. The table shows about 140,000 clones, with 70% to 75% occurring only once. The sequenced sample consisted of PBMCs. The receptors originated from a woman under 40 in good health and CMV-seronegative.

The V gene is TRBV13, the J gene TRBJ2-5; 13 bases agree with TRBD2. The J call may be incorrect, as the DNA end agrees better with TRBJ2-7. The V gene's germline CDR1 is PRHDT and CDR2 FYEKMQ (reference sequence). CDR3 size: 18 residues. This CDR3 is CASSLADRLAGGPYEQYF. The CDR3 coding sequence is TGTGCCAGCAGCTTAGCCGACAGACTAGCGGGAGGCCCCTACGAGCAGTACTTC.

A word on this clone: Relative to the germline gene, one junction end is altered; a read error may explain this. V and J are TRBV27 and TRBJ1-6; D unresolved. The germline V gene encodes CDR1 MNHEY and CDR2 SMNVEV (reference sequence). CDR3 length equals 13 residues. CDR3 protein: CASSLLYTSPLHF. In nucleotides, the CDR3 is TGTGCCAGCAGTTTACTATATACTTCACCCCTCCACTTT.

The V call is TRBV5-8, the J call TRBJ1-3; D unclear. The germline V and J ends were trimmed by 4 bases and 2 bases, with 10 bases remaining between them. The CDR3 covers 14 residues. CDR1 SGHTS and CDR2 YDEGEE come from the germline V gene. CDR3 residues: CASSRTRTGNTIYF. For the CDR3, the DNA is TGTGCCAGCAGCCGCACGAGAACTGGAAACACCATATATTTT.

There are a few counts of this clone. This sequence joins TRBV19 and TRBJ2-2; 8 nucleotides align to TRBD1. V gave up 5 bases and J gave up 8 bases; unmatched junction bases: 10. Per germline, CDR1 LNHDA and CDR2 SQIVND (reference sequence). This CDR3 comprises 15 residues. CDR3: CASSGYRGFGGELFF. The CDR3 DNA reads as TGTGCCAGTAGTGGGTACAGGGGGTTCGGTGGGGAGCTGTTTTTT.

With regard to this clone: Given the absence of the conserved phenylalanine or tryptophan at the CDR3 end, a read error is likely. V usage is TRBV7-8 and J usage is TRBJ2-7; TRBD2 matches at 8 bases. The V and J ends lost 7 bases and 0 bases, in that order; junction bases with no gene match: 5. The germline gives CDR1 SGHVS, CDR2 FQNEAQ. This CDR3 is 14 amino acids long. Here the CDR3 DNA reads TGTGCCAGCAAGCGGGAGACCCTCTCCTACGAGCAGTACTCC. Residues: CASKRETLSYEQYS.

V gene TRBV28 combines with J gene TRBJ1-5; D perhaps matches TRBD1 (6 bases). The V gene's germline CDR1 is MDHEN and CDR2 SYDVKM. This CDR3 has 14 residues. Trimming shortened V by 5 bases and J by 6 bases, and 14 bases separated the two germline ends. Here the CDR3 DNA reads TGTGCCAGCAGTCCACAGGGTTTCTCTCAGCCCCAGCATTTT. This gives the protein CASSPQGFSQPQHF.